One sample yielded the 17 T cell receptor beta chains listed below, sequenced in a study of blood T cell repertoires in COVID-19. Using immunoSEQ multiplex PCR, the repertoire was profiled, and TCRdb retains in-frame clones only, with some absent. The profile covers approximately 240,000 clones, with approximately 86% appearing a single time and around 2.9% taken by the ten largest. Sequenced material: peripheral blood. Receptor source: a woman under 40 who had recovered from COVID-19.

This clone was seen more than once but under ten times. Here the CDR3 reads CASSFSSTWANGYTF. The CDR3 nucleotides are TGTGCCAGCAGTTTCTCATCTACATGGGCGAATGGCTACACCTTC. The chain has TRBV27 and TRBJ1-2; D is uncertain. This CDR3 contains 15 residues. Per the germline V gene, CDR1 is MNHEY and CDR2 is SMNVEV (reference sequence). The V gene lost 3 bases and the J gene lost 6 bases, with 17 bases spanning the gap.

The chain links TRBV15 to TRBJ2-2; D might be TRBD1 (6 bases). From germline, CDR1 is LNHNV and CDR2 YYDKDF (reference sequence). The CDR3 has 16 residues. V shed 1 base and J shed 5 bases, with 14 bases lying between them. In DNA, the CDR3 is TGTGCCACCAGCAGAGTTACAGGGAGAAGGACCGGGGAGCTGTTTTTT. It encodes CATSRVTGRRTGELFF.

The chain uses TRBV19 and TRBJ1-6; D remains ambiguous. Germline CDR1 reads LNHDA; CDR2 reads SQIVND (reference sequence). V was clipped by 8 bases and J by 0 bases, with 14 bases between them. The CDR3 totals 16 residues. In DNA, the CDR3 is TGTGCCAGTGCGAGTAGTGGGAGCTCCTATAATTCACCCCTCCACTTT. Its protein product is CASASSGSSYNSPLHF. The variable domain in full, completed from reference TRBV19 and TRBJ1-6, reads DGGITQSPKYLFRKEGQNVTLSCEQNLNHDAMYWYRQDPGQGLRLIYYSQIVNDFQKGDIAEGYSVSREKKESFPLTVTSAQKNPTAFYLCASASSGSSYNSPLHFGNGTRLTVT.

The CDR3 spells CASGLFGGMHDGYTF. The DNA for the CDR3 is TGTGCTAGTGGTTTGTTCGGGGGAATGCACGATGGCTACACCTTC. The chain recombines TRBV12-5 with TRBJ1-2, with D perhaps TRBD1 (5 bases). CDR3 length: 15 residues. Trimming removed 2 bases at V and 6 bases at J, with 16 bases between. The germline V gene encodes CDR1 LGHNT and CDR2 FRNRAP.

The chain is built from TRBV11-3 and TRBJ1-4, with 8 positions matching TRBD1. CDR1 and CDR2 from the germline V gene are SGHNT and YENEEA. The V gene end was trimmed by 5 bases and the J gene end by 8 bases; junction bases not matched to a gene: 4. CDR3 length: 13 residues. CDR3 sequence (DNA): TGTGCCAGCAGCGACAGGGGAGGCGAAAAACTGTTTTTT. This codes for CASSDRGGEKLFF.

The chain combines TRBV7-9 with TRBJ2-7; 10 bases align to TRBD2. V lost 0 bases, J lost 3 bases, and 5 bases stayed unmatched. CDR1 and CDR2 from the germline V gene are SEHNR and FQNEAQ (reference sequence). This CDR3 is built from 16 residues. The CDR3: CASSLASGGPYYEQYF. Here the CDR3 DNA reads TGTGCCAGCAGCTTAGCTAGCGGGGGGCCATACTACGAGCAGTACTTC.

V usage is TRBV6-5 and J usage is TRBJ1-1, with no clear D. CDR3 size: 15 residues. The V end lost 4 bases, the J end lost 2 bases, and 14 bases lay between the germline ends. Germline CDR1 reads MNHEY; CDR2 reads SVGAGI. The CDR3, as DNA: TGTGCCAGCAGTTCCTATTCTGGTCGAAACACTGAAGCTTTCTTT. It translates to CASSSYSGRNTEAFF.

The chain combines TRBV18 with TRBJ1-6; D possibly corresponds to TRBD1 (6 bases). This CDR3 is 16 amino acids long. Trimming shortened V by 6 bases and J by 0 bases, and 12 bases separated the two germline ends. Germline CDR1 KGHSH, CDR2 LQKENI. As DNA, the CDR3 is TGTGCCAGCTCGCACAGGGAGAGCTCCTATAATTCACCCCTCCACTTT. It specifies CASSHRESSYNSPLHF.

This clone was counted a single time. This rearrangement joins TRBV2 to TRBJ2-7, with TRBD2 as a possible D gene (6 bases). V was cut by 8 bases and J by 1 base, with 6 bases left in between. The CDR3 has 11 residues. Germline CDR1 is SNHLY and CDR2 is FYNNEI. CDR3 sequence: CASGGSYEQYF. CDR3 DNA sequence: TGTGCCAGCGGGGGGTCCTACGAGCAGTACTTC.

The genes are TRBV4-1 and TRBJ2-1; 7 bases fit TRBD2. This CDR3 is 15 amino acids long. Looked up from germline, CDR1 is MGHRA and CDR2 is YSYEKL. Trimming took 1 base from V and 4 from J; bases not matched to a gene: 4. CDR3 amino acids: CASSQASGFYNEQFF. The CDR3 nucleotides are TGCGCCAGCAGCCAAGCTAGCGGCTTTTACAATGAGCAGTTCTTC.

This rearrangement joins TRBV11-2 to TRBJ2-3, with TRBD2 matching over 7 bases. The CDR3 has 15 amino acids. Germline CDR1 and CDR2: SGHAT and FQNNGV. Trimming took 1 base from V and 3 from J; bases not matched to a gene: 4. In DNA, the CDR3 is TGTGCCAGCAGCTTAGGGGGACTACCTACAGATACGCAGTATTTT. This encodes CASSLGGLPTDTQYF. The full variable domain, in which reference TRBV11-2 and TRBJ2-3 provide the parts outside the CDR3, is EAGVAQSPRYKIIEKRQSVAFWCNPISGHATLYWYQQILGQGPKLLIQFQNNGVVDDSQLPKDRFSAERLKGVDSTLKIQPAKLEDSAVYLCASSLGGLPTDTQYFGPGTRLTVL.

This clone was observed a single time. This chain uses TRBV7-6 with TRBJ2-1; 8 nucleotides agree with TRBD1. CDR1 is SGHVS, CDR2 FNYEAQ, per germline. This CDR3 has 16 amino acids. With V trimmed by 8 bases and J by 3 bases, 12 bases remained unmatched. The DNA for the CDR3 is TGTGCCAGCTGTCAGGTGGCCGGGACAGGCTACAATGAGCAGTTCTTC. Encoded protein: CASCQVAGTGYNEQFF.

This sequence joins TRBV7-3 and TRBJ2-3; TRBD2 agrees at 10 bases. Looked up from germline, CDR1 is SGHTA and CDR2 is FQGTGA. After removal of 2 bases from V and 3 bases from J, the junction contained 8 bases not matched to a gene. The CDR3 spans 17 residues. This CDR3 is CASSLGRSGGRTDTQYF. The CDR3 coding sequence is TGTGCCAGCAGCTTAGGTCGTAGCGGGGGGCGAACAGATACGCAGTATTTT. The variable domain in full, completed from reference TRBV7-3 and TRBJ2-3, reads GAGVSQTPSNKVTEKGKYVELRCDPISGHTALYWYRQSLGQGPEFLIYFQGTGAADDSGLPNDRFFAVRPEGSVSTLKIQRTERGDSAVYLCASSLGRSGGRTDTQYFGPGTRLTVL.

The CDR3 DNA reads as TGTGCCAGCAGTTACCTTAATCAGCCCCAGCATTTT. This encodes CASSYLNQPQHF. This chain connects TRBV6-5 to TRBJ1-5; D call uncertain. This CDR3 spans 12 amino acids. V was pared by 2 bases and J by 4 bases, with 3 bases between. Germline V gene data show CDR1 as MNHEY and CDR2 as SVGAGI.

The rearrangement uses TRBV27 and TRBJ2-2; no definite D call. Between the trimmed V and J ends, which lost 3 bases and 8 bases, there was a span of 7 bases. The CDR3 spans 12 residues. Germline CDR1 MNHEY, CDR2 SMNVEV (reference sequence). Here the CDR3 DNA reads TGTGCCAGCAGTTTTACGGTGGGGGAGCTGTTTTTT. Its translation is CASSFTVGELFF.

Only a few counts were recorded for this clone. The chain recombines TRBV5-1 with TRBJ2-2; D is unclear. The length of the CDR3 is 15 residues. Trimming pared 4 bases from V and 7 bases from J, leaving 17 bases between. Germline CDR1 is SGHRS and CDR2 is YFSETQ. The chain's CDR3 is CASSSVMMFGGELFF. The CDR3, as DNA: TGCGCCAGCAGCAGCGTAATGATGTTTGGCGGGGAGCTGTTTTTT.

In its sample, this clone was seen a few times. The chain is built from TRBV5-4 and TRBJ2-7; D uncertain. This CDR3 comprises 12 residues. Germline loops: CDR1 SGHNT, CDR2 YYREEE (reference sequence). The ends were cut back, 4 bases at V and 7 bases at J, with 12 bases in the middle. CDR3 sequence reads: CASSLGGSEQYF. The CDR3 coding sequence is TGTGCCAGCAGCCTCGGTGGTAGTGAGCAGTACTTC.